The 18 T cell receptor beta chains below were found in one sample sequenced in a study of T cell repertoires in ileal Crohn's disease. Noted time point: neoterminal ileum biopsy at postoperative endoscopy, about 6 months after surgery. The data were produced by immunoSEQ multiplex PCR, yet TCRdb's version contains in-frame clones alone and is incomplete. The data show about 13,000 clones, about three quarters seen once. The material sequenced was ileal tissue. These receptors were taken from an adult with Crohn's disease.

The rearrangement joins TRBV4-1 to TRBJ1-3; 10 bases align to TRBD1. With V trimmed by 3 bases and J by 2 bases, 7 bases remained unmatched. The germline gives CDR1 MGHRA, CDR2 YSYEKL. The CDR3 covers 17 residues. CDR3 DNA: TGCGCCAGCAGCCAGGAGGACAGGGGGAACCCTGGAAACACCATATATTTT. The encoded protein is CASSQEDRGNPGNTIYF.

The V gene is TRBV29-1, the J gene TRBJ2-7; maybe TRBD1 (6 bases). In germline, CDR1 is SQVTM, CDR2 ANQGSEA. The CDR3 spans 12 residues. The V and J ends lost 4 bases and 6 bases respectively, with 13 bases between them. The CDR3, as DNA: TGCAGCGTTGTAAGGGCGGACAGCGAGCAGTACTTC. Protein: CSVVRADSEQYF.

The chain employs TRBV7-3 and TRBJ1-1; 10 bases fit TRBD1. The CDR3 extends over 13 amino acids. The V and J ends lost 5 bases and 6 bases, in that order; junction bases with no gene match: 3. The germline CDR1 and CDR2 sequences are SGHTA and FQGTGA. The CDR3 reads CASSRDRGAEAFF. The CDR3 coding sequence is TGTGCCAGCAGCCGGGACAGGGGCGCTGAAGCTTTCTTT.

The J gene is TRBJ2-1, the V gene TRBV29-1; D perhaps matches TRBD2 (6 bases). Trimming shortened V by 5 bases and J by 8 bases, and 16 bases separated the two germline ends. Germline V gene sequence: CDR1 SQVTM, CDR2 ANQGSEA. This CDR3 has 13 residues. The CDR3 loop is CSVHRRDSYEQFF. In DNA, the CDR3 is TGCAGCGTTCACAGGCGGGACTCCTATGAGCAGTTCTTC.

The chain is built from TRBV30 and TRBJ1-5; perhaps TRBD1 as D (5 bases). Trimming removed 0 bases from V and 1 base from J, with 10 bases in between. Germline-derived CDR1 and CDR2 are GTSNPN and SVGIG (reference sequence). CDR3 length: 15 residues. The CDR3 region is CAWSVRGSSNQPQHF. Here the CDR3 DNA reads TGTGCCTGGAGTGTACGGGGGTCGAGCAATCAGCCCCAGCATTTT.

This chain uses TRBV4-2 with TRBJ2-2, with 9 bases matching TRBD2. Germline CDR1 is LGHNA and CDR2 is YNFKEQ. V gave up 0 bases and J gave up 6 bases; unmatched junction bases: 2. CDR3 length: 15 residues. CDR3 DNA sequence: TGTGCCAGCAGCCAAGAGGCGGGGGGGCCCGGGGAGCTGTTTTTT. Residues: CASSQEAGGPGELFF.

The table lists this clone with a few counts. J is TRBJ2-1 and V is TRBV6-4, with 12 bases aligning to TRBD2. CDR3 size: 14 residues. Trimming took 2 bases from V and 7 from J; bases not matched to a gene: 0. The V gene's germline CDR1 is MRHNA and CDR2 SNTAGT. CDR3 sequence (DNA): TGTGCCAGCAGTGACGGGACTAGCGGGAATGAGCAGTTCTTC. It specifies CASSDGTSGNEQFF.

This clone was seen more than once but under ten times. V is TRBV7-9 and J is TRBJ2-2; no reliable D call. Germline V lookup: CDR1 SEHNR, CDR2 FQNEAQ (reference sequence). V shed 3 bases and J shed 2 bases, with 4 bases lying between them. CDR3 length: 13 residues. Here the CDR3 DNA reads TGTGCCAGCAGCTTCGGTAACACCGGGGAGCTGTTTTTT. Its protein product is CASSFGNTGELFF.

This clone was counted a few times. V gene TRBV7-8 combines with J gene TRBJ2-1; perhaps TRBD1 as D (5 bases). The CDR3 has 15 amino acids. V was trimmed by 4 bases and J by 5 bases, leaving 15 bases between them. Germline CDR1 reads SGHVS; CDR2 reads FQNEAQ. The CDR3 DNA reads TGTGCCAGCAGCTGGGCAGGCCAGACAGACAATGAGCAGTTCTTC. It encodes CASSWAGQTDNEQFF.

This chain links TRBV9 with TRBJ2-1; tentatively, D is TRBD1 (5 bases). The germline V gene encodes CDR1 SGDLS and CDR2 YYNGEE. V shed 0 bases and J shed 5 bases, with 12 bases lying between them. The CDR3 is 15 residues long. The CDR3 here is CASSVGRASHNEQFF. The CDR3 nucleotides read TGTGCCAGCAGCGTAGGCAGGGCATCCCACAATGAGCAGTTCTTC.

The CDR3 coding sequence is TGTGCCAGCAGCTTCGAGACTCTCTCCTACGAGCAGTACTTC. As protein: CASSFETLSYEQYF. V is TRBV5-6 and J is TRBJ2-7; D remains unclear. The CDR3 length is 14 residues. Trimming shortened V by 2 bases and J by 0 bases, and 9 bases separated the two germline ends. CDR1 SGHDT and CDR2 YYEEEE come from the germline V gene. Variable domain in full (rest from reference TRBV5-6 and TRBJ2-7): DAGVTQSPTHLIKTRGQQVTLRCSPKSGHDTVSWYQQALGQGPQFIFQYYEEEERQRGNFPDRFSGHQFPNYSSELNVNALLLGDSALYLCASSFETLSYEQYFGPGTRLTVT.

The chain uses TRBV18 and TRBJ1-1; no reliable D call. This CDR3 has 15 amino acids. Germline V gene sequence: CDR1 KGHSH, CDR2 LQKENI. The germline V and J ends were trimmed by 4 bases and 0 bases, with 12 bases remaining between them. The CDR3: CASSLEAVLNTEAFF. The CDR3 DNA follows: TGTGCCAGCTCACTGGAGGCAGTTTTGAACACTGAAGCTTTCTTT. Filled out from reference TRBV18 and TRBJ1-1, the complete variable domain reads NAGVMQNPRHLVRRRGQEARLRCSPMKGHSHVYWYRQLPEEGLKFMVYLQKENIIDESGMPKERFSAEFPKEGPSILRIQQVVRGDSAAYFCASSLEAVLNTEAFFGQGTRLTVV.

V gene TRBV5-1 combines with J gene TRBJ2-7, with TRBD2 identical over 9 bases. The germline gives CDR1 SGHRS, CDR2 YFSETQ. This CDR3 is 18 amino acids long. With V trimmed by 4 bases and J by 1 base, 15 bases remained unmatched. CDR3 nucleotide sequence: TGCGCCAGCAGCCAACAGTCGGGCCCCAGCGGGAGGTCCTACGAGCAGTACTTC. This gives the protein CASSQQSGPSGRSYEQYF.

The V call is TRBV25-1, the J call TRBJ2-7; 8 bases agree with TRBD2. This CDR3 is built from 16 residues. V shed 1 base, J shed 3 bases, and the junction held 8 bases outside the gene matches. The germline gives CDR1 MGHDK, CDR2 SYGVNS. As DNA, the CDR3 is TGTGCCAGCAGTGAATGGTGGCTAGCGGGCTTCTACGAGCAGTACTTC. Protein sequence: CASSEWWLAGFYEQYF.

The chain combines TRBV6-5 with TRBJ2-3, with D tentatively TRBD1 (5 bases). V was trimmed by 6 bases and J by 5 bases, leaving 6 bases between them. CDR1 is MNHEY and CDR2 is SVGAGI in the germline V gene. The length of the CDR3 is 11 residues. The DNA for the CDR3 is TGTGCCAGCAGCCAGGGAGATACGCAGTATTTT. Translated: CASSQGDTQYF.

V and J are TRBV5-1 and TRBJ2-3, with 8 bases identical to TRBD1. J gave up 0 bases and V 3 bases, and 6 bases lay outside the gene matches. The V gene's germline CDR1 is SGHRS and CDR2 YFSETQ. The CDR3 sequence is 16 residues long. This CDR3 is CASSSKTGASTDTQYF. The CDR3 coding sequence is TGCGCCAGCAGCTCCAAGACAGGGGCTAGCACAGATACGCAGTATTTT. The full variable domain, completed using reference TRBV5-1 and TRBJ2-3, is KAGVTQTPRYLIKTRGQQVTLSCSPISGHRSVSWYQQTPGQGLQFLFEYFSETQRNKGNFPGRFSGRQFSNSRSEMNVSTLELGDSALYLCASSSKTGASTDTQYFGPGTRLTVL.

The V gene is TRBV6-1, the J gene TRBJ1-2, with D possibly TRBD1 on 5 matching bases. Germline V gene lookup returns CDR1 MNHNS and CDR2 SASEGT. The V end was cut by 0 bases, the J end by 4 bases, with 15 bases between. CDR3 length: 16 residues. The CDR3 protein is CASSEALEGQGYGYTF. For the CDR3, the DNA is TGTGCCAGCAGTGAAGCGCTGGAGGGGCAGGGCTATGGCTACACCTTC.

J is TRBJ2-7 and V is TRBV6-6; 10 bases map to TRBD2. The CDR3 has 14 amino acids. Per the germline V gene, CDR1 is MNHNY and CDR2 is SVGAGI (reference sequence). With 5 bases clipped from V and 4 bases from J, the junction kept 5 bases outside the gene matches. The CDR3, as DNA: TGTGCCAGCAGTCTGAGCGGGAGGGCTTACGAGCAGTACTTC. This encodes CASSLSGRAYEQYF.